This T cell receptor beta chain was identified in a study of T-cell reconstitution after alpha-beta-depleted transplantation in children (dated by TCRdb to about 2016). At the level of the whole study: T-cell immune reconstitution after TCRalphabeta/CD19-depleted allogeneic hematopoietic cell transplantation in children was quantitatively tracked in the study by means of TCR repertoire profiling.

The CDR3 sequence holds 12 residues, the cysteine and phenylalanine included. Just the 36-base CDR3 DNA is kept, in frame starting at base 1. V and J are trimmed by 6 bases and 5 bases, and the gene matches miss 4 bases of the junction. CDR1 MNHEY and CDR2 SMNVEV were looked up in the germline V gene (reference sequence). Note on this clonotype: Its antigen specificity is not known. Qualities for individual bases were not recorded, and no much larger clone is one base off.

The library was built by means of PCR. The instrument was an Illumina HiSeq 2500. TCR library preparation used molecular barcoding, with unique molecular identifiers applied to normalize quantification of the TCRbeta repertoire. The public reads were reprocessed in TCRdb via fastp at Q25 and MiXCR, keeping in-frame beta chains. Every CDR3 protein is listed once, alongside the most common genes and DNA of its rows. Here the sample has 500,000 or so distinct CDR3 sequences; less than 35% occur a single time. The top ten clonotypes cover 2% to 3% of the sample. Sequences were derived from PBMCs from the stem cell graft donor, sampled from the stem cell graft. The sequence joins TRBV27 to TRBJ2-7; 7 bases in between match TRBD1. The TCR was taken from a human donor who donated a stem cell graft to a child with aplastic anemia. Here is the DNA: TGTGCCAGCAGCACCACAGGGGACGAGCAGTACTTC. This encodes CASSTTGDEQYF.